The T cell receptor beta chain described here comes from a study of T-cell reconstitution after alpha-beta-depleted transplantation in children. The CDR3 spans 15 residues. Trimming removed 3 bases at V and 4 bases at J, with 16 bases between. Preparing the TCRbeta library involved the use of unique molecular identifiers. TCRdb passed the PCR reads through MiXCR, listing each CDR3 protein once. The sample has about 610,000 distinct CDR3 sequences; 8% to 11% are singletons. The sequencing used PBMCs from the stem cell graft donor, collected from the stem cell graft. The V and J genes are TRBV12-3 or TRBV12-4 and TRBJ2-7, with D perhaps assigned TRBD1 or TRBD2 (7 bases each). The sequence was obtained from a human donor who donated a stem cell graft to a child with acute myeloid leukemia. CDR3 in DNA: TGTGCCAGCAGTTTCGATCAGGGGGGGGTATACGAGCAGTACTTC. This encodes CASSFDQGGVYEQYF.